This TCR beta chain originates from a study of T cell repertoires in cytomegalovirus infection. Study in general: CMV infection together with matching HLA type was indicated by public TCR beta signatures. Overall study results and limits: Ex vivo, HLA-C-restricted CMV-specific TCR beta clonotypes prevailed over the rest of the response.

This clonotype has a count of ten or more. The antigen remains unidentified. V lost 3 bases to trimming and J lost 1 base, with 12 bases between them. Germline CDR1 is SEHNR and CDR2 is FQNEAQ (reference sequence). The CDR3 consists of 16 residues. TCRdb reprocessed the reads via MiXCR and lists one record per CDR3 protein. Among about 310,000 distinct CDR3 sequences, under 20% were seen once, and the ten largest hold 12%. What was sequenced was PBMCs. The TCR sequence derives from a human donor in good health (CMV status not recorded). Some clones in this sample may be carry-over from other donors' samples. The J gene is TRBJ2-2, the V gene TRBV7-9, with D unresolved. CDR3 nucleotides: TGTGCCAGCAGCTTTGCGCCTAATCTGAACACCGGGGAGCTGTTTTTT. It codes for CASSFAPNLNTGELFF.